This T cell receptor beta chain appears in the sequencing data of a study of Tregs in tolerant kidney transplant recipients. Regarding the study as a whole: Findings come from small patient numbers and require larger validation. Activated donor B cell expansion appeared to reveal the most relevant donor-specific TCRbeta repertoire. Biological reproducibility was not directly addressed in this study.

Germline V gene lookup returns CDR1 MNHNS and CDR2 SASEGT. The CDR3 sequence is 15 residues long. Trimming took 8 bases from V and 2 from J, leaving 16 bases between them. CD4+CD25+CD127- Tregs, CD4+CD25- non-Tregs, CD4 and CD8 cells were sorted. Only one count was recorded for this clone. Its specificity is unknown. Only in-frame clones appear in the TCRdb table, and some are missing; sequencing was by immunoSEQ multiplex PCR. The table includes some 250,000 clones, around 81% detected once. This TCR derives from a human donor in good health. The chain links TRBV6-1 to TRBJ1-5, with a weak D call TRBD1 (5 bases). The sample comprised CD4+ T cells from blood. The CDR3 here is CASWGKGAGNQPQHF. The CDR3 nucleotides are TGTGCCAGCTGGGGTAAAGGGGCGGGCAATCAGCCCCAGCATTTT.